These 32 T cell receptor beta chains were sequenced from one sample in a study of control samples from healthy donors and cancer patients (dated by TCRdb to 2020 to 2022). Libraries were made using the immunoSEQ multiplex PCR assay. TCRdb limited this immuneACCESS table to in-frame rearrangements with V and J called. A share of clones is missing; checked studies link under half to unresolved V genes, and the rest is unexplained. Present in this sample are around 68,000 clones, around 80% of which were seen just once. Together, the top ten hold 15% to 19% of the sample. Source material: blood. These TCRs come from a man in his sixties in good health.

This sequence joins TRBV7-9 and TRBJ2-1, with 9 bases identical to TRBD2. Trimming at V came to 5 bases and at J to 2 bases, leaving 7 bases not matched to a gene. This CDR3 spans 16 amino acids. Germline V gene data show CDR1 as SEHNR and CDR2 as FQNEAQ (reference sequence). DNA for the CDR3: TGTGCCAGCAGCCTCGGCGGGAGGGGTACCTACAATGAGCAGTTCTTC. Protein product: CASSLGGRGTYNEQFF.

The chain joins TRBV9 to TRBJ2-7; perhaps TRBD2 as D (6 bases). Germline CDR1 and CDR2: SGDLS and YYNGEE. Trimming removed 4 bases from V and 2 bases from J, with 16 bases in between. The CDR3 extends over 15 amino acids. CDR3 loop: CASSLRDSTAYEQYF. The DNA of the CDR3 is TGTGCCAGCAGCCTGCGGGACTCGACCGCCTACGAGCAGTACTTC.

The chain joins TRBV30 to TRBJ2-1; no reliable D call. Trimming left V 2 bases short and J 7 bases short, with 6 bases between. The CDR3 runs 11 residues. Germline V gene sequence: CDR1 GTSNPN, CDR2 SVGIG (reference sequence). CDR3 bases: TGTGCCTGGAGTTGGGGAAATGAGCAGTTCTTC. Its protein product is CAWSWGNEQFF.

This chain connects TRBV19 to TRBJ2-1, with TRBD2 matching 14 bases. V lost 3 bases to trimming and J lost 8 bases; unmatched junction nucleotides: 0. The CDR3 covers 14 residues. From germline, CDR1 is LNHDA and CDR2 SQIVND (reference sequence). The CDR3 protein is CASSMGLAGDEQFF. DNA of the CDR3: TGTGCCAGTAGTATGGGACTAGCGGGAGATGAGCAGTTCTTC.

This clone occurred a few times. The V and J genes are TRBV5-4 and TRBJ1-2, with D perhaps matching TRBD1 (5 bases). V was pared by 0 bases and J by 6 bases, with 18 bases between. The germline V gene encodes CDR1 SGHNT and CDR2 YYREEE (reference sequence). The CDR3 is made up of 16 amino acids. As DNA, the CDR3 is TGTGCCAGCAGCTTGGCCATGAGCCGGGGGAGTGATGGCTACACCTTC. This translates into CASSLAMSRGSDGYTF.

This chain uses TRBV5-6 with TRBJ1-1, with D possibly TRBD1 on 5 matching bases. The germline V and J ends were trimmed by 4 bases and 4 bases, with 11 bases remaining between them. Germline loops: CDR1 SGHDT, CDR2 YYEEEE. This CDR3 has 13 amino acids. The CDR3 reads CASSTVGGTEAFF. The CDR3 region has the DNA TGTGCCAGCAGCACTGTGGGGGGCACTGAAGCTTTCTTT. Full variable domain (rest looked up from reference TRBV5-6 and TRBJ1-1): DAGVTQSPTHLIKTRGQQVTLRCSPKSGHDTVSWYQQALGQGPQFIFQYYEEEERQRGNFPDRFSGHQFPNYSSELNVNALLLGDSALYLCASSTVGGTEAFFGQGTRLTVV.

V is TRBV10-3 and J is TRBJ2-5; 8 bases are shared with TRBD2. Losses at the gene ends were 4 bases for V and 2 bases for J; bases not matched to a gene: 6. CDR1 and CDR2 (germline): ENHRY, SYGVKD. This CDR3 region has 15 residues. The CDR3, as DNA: TGTGCCATCAGTGGGAATTTAGCGGGGCAAGAGACCCAGTACTTC. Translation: CAISGNLAGQETQYF.

The CDR3 DNA sequence: TGTGCCAGCAGCTCCAACGGACTGAGCTCCTACAATGAGCAGTTCTTC. Its translation: CASSSNGLSSYNEQFF. The V call is TRBV7-2, the J call TRBJ2-1, with D possibly TRBD2 on 5 matching bases. Trimming pared 4 bases from V and 0 bases from J, leaving 13 bases between. Germline V gene data show CDR1 as SGHTA and CDR2 as FQGNSA. The CDR3 spans 16 residues.

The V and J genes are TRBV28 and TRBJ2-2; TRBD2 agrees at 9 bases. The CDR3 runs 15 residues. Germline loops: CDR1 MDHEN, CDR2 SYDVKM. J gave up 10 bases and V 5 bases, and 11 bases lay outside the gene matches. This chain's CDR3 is CASSSRAGGLKELFF. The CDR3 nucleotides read TGTGCCAGCAGTAGTCGAGCGGGAGGCCTCAAGGAGCTGTTTTTT.

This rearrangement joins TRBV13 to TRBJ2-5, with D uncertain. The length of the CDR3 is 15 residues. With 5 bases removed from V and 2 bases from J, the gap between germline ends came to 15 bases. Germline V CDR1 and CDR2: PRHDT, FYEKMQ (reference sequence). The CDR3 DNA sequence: TGTGCCAGCAGCCCCAGAGGACCCCAACAAGAGACCCAGTACTTC. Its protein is CASSPRGPQQETQYF.

The CDR3 spells CASSWTSRSHEQYF. The CDR3 coding sequence is TGCGCCAGCAGCTGGACATCCCGGAGCCACGAGCAGTACTTC. The chain is built from TRBV4-3 and TRBJ2-7; D is possibly TRBD1 (5 bases). The CDR3 totals 14 residues. Per germline, CDR1 LGHNA and CDR2 YSLEER. V lost 5 bases and J 5 bases, leaving 16 bases between the germline ends.

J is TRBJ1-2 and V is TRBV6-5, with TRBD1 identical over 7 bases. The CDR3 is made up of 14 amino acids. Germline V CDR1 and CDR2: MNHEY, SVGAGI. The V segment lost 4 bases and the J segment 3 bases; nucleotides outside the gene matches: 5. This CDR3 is CASSSGTAYYGYTF. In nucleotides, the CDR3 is TGTGCCAGCAGTTCCGGGACAGCTTACTATGGCTACACCTTC.

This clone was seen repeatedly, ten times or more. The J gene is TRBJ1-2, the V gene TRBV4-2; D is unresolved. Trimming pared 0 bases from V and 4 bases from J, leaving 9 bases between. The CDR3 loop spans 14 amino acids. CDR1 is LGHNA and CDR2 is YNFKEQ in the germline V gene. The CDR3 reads CASSQDSGPYGYTF. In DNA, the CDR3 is TGTGCCAGCAGCCAAGATTCAGGTCCCTATGGCTACACCTTC.

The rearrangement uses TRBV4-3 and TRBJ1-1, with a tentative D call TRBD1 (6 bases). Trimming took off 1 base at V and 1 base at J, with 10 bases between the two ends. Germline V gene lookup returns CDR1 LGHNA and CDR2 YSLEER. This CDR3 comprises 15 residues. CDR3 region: CASSQAGASNTEAFF. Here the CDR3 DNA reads TGCGCCAGCAGCCAAGCAGGGGCCTCGAACACTGAAGCTTTCTTT.

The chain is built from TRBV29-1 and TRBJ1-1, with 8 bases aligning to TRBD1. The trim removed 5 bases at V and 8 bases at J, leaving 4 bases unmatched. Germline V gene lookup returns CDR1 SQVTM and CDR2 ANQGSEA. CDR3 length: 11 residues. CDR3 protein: CSVNRGEEAFF. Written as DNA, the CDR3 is TGCAGCGTTAACAGGGGGGAGGAAGCTTTCTTT.

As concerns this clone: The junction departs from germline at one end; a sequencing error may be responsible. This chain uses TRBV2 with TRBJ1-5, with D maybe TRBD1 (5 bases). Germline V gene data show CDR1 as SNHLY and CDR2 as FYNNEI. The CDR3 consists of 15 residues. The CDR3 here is CVSSGDWGSNQPQHF. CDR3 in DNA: TGTGTCAGCAGTGGAGATTGGGGGAGCAATCAGCCCCAGCATTTT.

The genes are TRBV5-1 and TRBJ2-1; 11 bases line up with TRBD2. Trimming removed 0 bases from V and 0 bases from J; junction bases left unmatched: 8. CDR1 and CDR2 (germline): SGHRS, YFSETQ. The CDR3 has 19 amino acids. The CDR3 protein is CASSLALRTSGFSYNEQFF. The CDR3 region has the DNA TGCGCCAGCAGCTTGGCCCTCCGGACTAGCGGGTTCTCCTACAATGAGCAGTTCTTC.

The CDR3 spells CASSRPSGRKNEQFF. CDR3 nucleotides: TGCGCCAGCAGCCGGCCTAGCGGGAGGAAAAATGAGCAGTTCTTC. The chain recombines TRBV4-1 with TRBJ2-1, with 11 bases lining up with TRBD2. The CDR3 is 15 amino acids. V lost 4 bases and J lost 7; bases outside the gene matches: 6. The V gene's germline CDR1 is MGHRA and CDR2 YSYEKL.

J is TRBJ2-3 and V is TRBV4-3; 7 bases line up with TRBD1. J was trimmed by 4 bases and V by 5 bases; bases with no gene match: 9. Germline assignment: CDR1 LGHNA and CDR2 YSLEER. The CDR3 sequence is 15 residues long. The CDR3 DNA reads TGCGCCAGCAGCTCCCGCGAGGGGGCCGCAGATACGCAGTATTTT. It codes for CASSSREGAADTQYF.

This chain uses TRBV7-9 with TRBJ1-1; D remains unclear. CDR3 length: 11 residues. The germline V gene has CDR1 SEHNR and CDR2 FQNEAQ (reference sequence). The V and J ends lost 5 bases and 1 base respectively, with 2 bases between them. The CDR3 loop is CASSANTEAFF. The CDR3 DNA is TGTGCCAGCAGCGCGAACACTGAAGCTTTCTTT.

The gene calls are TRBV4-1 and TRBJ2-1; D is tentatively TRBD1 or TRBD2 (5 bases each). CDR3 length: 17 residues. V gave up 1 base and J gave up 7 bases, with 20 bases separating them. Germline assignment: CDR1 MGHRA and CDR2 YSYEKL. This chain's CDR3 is CASSQGSHGTSANEQFF. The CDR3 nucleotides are TGCGCCAGCAGCCAAGGTTCCCACGGGACGTCGGCGAATGAGCAGTTCTTC.

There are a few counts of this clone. The chain's CDR3 is CASSLQDYGYTF. The CDR3 region has the DNA TGTGCCAGCAGTTTACAGGACTATGGCTACACCTTC. The chain has TRBV28 and TRBJ1-2; D remains unclear. V was pared by 2 bases and J by 3 bases, with 4 bases between. This CDR3 has 12 amino acids. From germline, CDR1 is MDHEN and CDR2 SYDVKM.

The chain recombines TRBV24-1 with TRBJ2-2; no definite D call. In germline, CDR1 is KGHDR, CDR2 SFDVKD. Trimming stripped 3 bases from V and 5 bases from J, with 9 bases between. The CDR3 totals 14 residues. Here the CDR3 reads CATSDPSSTGELFF. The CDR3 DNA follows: TGTGCCACCAGTGATCCGTCGAGTACCGGGGAGCTGTTTTTT.

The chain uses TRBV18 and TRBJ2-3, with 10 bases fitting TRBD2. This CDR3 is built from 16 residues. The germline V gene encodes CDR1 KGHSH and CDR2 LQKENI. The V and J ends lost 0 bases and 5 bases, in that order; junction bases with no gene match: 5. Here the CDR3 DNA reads TGTGCCAGCTCACCACCGCTAGCGGGAGCTATAGATACGCAGTATTTT. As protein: CASSPPLAGAIDTQYF.

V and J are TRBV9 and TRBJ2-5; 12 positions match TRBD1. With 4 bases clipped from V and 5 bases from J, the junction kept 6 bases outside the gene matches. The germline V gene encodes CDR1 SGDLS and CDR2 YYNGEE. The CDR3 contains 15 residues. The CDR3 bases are TGTGCCAGCAGCCGGGACAGGGGGCGCACGGAGACCCAGTACTTC. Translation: CASSRDRGRTETQYF.

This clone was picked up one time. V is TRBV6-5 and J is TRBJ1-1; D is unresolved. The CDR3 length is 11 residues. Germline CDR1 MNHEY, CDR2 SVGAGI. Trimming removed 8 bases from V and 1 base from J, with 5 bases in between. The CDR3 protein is CASHTNTEAFF. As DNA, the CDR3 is TGTGCCAGCCACACGAACACTGAAGCTTTCTTT.

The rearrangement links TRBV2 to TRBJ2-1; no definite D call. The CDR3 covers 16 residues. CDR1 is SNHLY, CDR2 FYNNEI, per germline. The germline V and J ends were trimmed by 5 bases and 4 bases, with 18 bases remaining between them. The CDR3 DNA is TGTGCCAGCAGTCAACTCGGACGAAAAACATACAATGAGCAGTTCTTC. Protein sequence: CASSQLGRKTYNEQFF.

The chain's CDR3 is CASSQGRGARSTGELFF. The CDR3 region has the DNA TGCGCCAGCAGCCAAGGTAGAGGGGCTCGGTCCACCGGGGAGCTGTTTTTT. The genes are TRBV4-1 and TRBJ2-2; D is perhaps TRBD1 or TRBD2 (5 bases each). Trimming took 1 base from V and 4 from J, leaving 16 bases between them. Germline V gene sequence: CDR1 MGHRA, CDR2 YSYEKL. The CDR3 covers 17 residues.

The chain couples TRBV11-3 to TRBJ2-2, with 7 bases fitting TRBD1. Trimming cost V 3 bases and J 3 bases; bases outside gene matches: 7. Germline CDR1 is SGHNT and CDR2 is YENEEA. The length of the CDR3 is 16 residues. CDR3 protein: CASSFGRQGDTGELFF. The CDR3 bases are TGTGCCAGCAGCTTTGGGCGACAGGGTGACACCGGGGAGCTGTTTTTT.

CDR3 DNA sequence: TGTGCCAGCAGTTTCCTCGGAGGCTTCGATAATTCACCCCTCCACTTT. This translates into CASSFLGGFDNSPLHF. This chain joins TRBV27 and TRBJ1-6; D is ambiguous. The V end lost 3 bases, the J end lost 5 bases, and 14 bases lay between the germline ends. This CDR3 region has 16 residues. Germline CDR1 MNHEY, CDR2 SMNVEV (reference sequence).

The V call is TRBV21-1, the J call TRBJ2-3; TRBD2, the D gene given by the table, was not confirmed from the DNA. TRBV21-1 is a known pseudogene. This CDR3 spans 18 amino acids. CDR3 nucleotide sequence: TGTGCCAGCAGCAATACCCGGGTGTGGGCGGGAGAGGAAGATACGCAGTATTTT. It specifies CASSNTRVWAGEEDTQYF.

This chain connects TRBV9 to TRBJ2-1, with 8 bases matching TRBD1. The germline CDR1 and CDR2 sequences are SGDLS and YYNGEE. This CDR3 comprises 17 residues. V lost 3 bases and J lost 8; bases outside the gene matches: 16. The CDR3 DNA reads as TGTGCCAGCAGCGCTAATCCACAGGGGGTCACAAGGGATGAGCAGTTCTTC. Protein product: CASSANPQGVTRDEQFF.